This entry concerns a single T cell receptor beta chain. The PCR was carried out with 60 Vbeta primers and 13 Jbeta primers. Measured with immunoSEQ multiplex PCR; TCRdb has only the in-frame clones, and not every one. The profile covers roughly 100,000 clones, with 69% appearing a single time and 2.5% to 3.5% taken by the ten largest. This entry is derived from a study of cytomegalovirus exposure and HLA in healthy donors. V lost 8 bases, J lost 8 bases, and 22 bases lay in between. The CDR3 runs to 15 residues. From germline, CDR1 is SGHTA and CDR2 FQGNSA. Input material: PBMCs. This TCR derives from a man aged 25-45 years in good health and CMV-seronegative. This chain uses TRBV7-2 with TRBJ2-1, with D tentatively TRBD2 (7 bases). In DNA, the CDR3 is TGTGCCAGCTCCCGAGGGGGGCGCCGGGGGGATGAGCAGTTCTTC. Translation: CASSRGGRRGDEQFF.